These 8 T cell receptor beta chains were all obtained from the same sample, sequenced in a study of cytomegalovirus exposure and HLA in healthy donors. The PCR employed 60 Vbeta primers together with 13 Jbeta primers. Sequenced by immunoSEQ multiplex PCR; TCRdb stores in-frame clones only, minus some. This table holds some 150,000 clones, around 62% found once. Sequencing used PBMCs. Receptors were obtained from a man aged 35-49 years in good health and CMV-seronegative.

The rearrangement joins TRBV11-1 to TRBJ2-7, with D uncertain. The CDR3 runs 14 residues. V was trimmed by 5 bases and J by 6 bases, leaving 17 bases between them. Germline lookup yields CDR1 SGHAT and CDR2 FQDESV (reference sequence). CDR3 sequence reads: CASSQHSTLVEQYF. DNA for the CDR3: TGTGCCAGCAGCCAACATAGCACCCTCGTCGAGCAGTACTTC.

The chain couples TRBV7-8 to TRBJ1-3; 7 bases map to TRBD1. V shed 5 bases and J 3 bases; nucleotides not matched to a gene: 10. The CDR3 totals 16 residues. The germline V gene encodes CDR1 SGHVS and CDR2 FQNEAQ. CDR3 in amino acids: CASSPRMDRLGNTIYF. The CDR3 coding sequence is TGTGCCAGCAGCCCCCGCATGGACAGGCTTGGAAACACCATATATTTT.

The J gene is TRBJ2-7, the V gene TRBV6-5, with a tentative D call TRBD2 (7 bases). The germline V gene has CDR1 MNHEY and CDR2 SVGAGI. Trimming took off 2 bases at V and 3 bases at J, with 14 bases between the two ends. CDR3 size: 15 residues. The DNA of the CDR3 is TGTGCCAGCAGTTACGGGGGCCGGGGGGTCTACGAGCAGTACTTC. Protein product: CASSYGGRGVYEQYF.

The chain uses TRBV14 and TRBJ2-3, with D unresolved. The germline V and J ends were trimmed by 4 bases and 0 bases, with 5 bases remaining between them. Germline values: CDR1 SGHDN, CDR2 FVKESK. This CDR3 spans 13 amino acids. The CDR3 DNA follows: TGTGCCAGCAGCCTAATTAGCACAGATACGCAGTATTTT. Its protein is CASSLISTDTQYF.

The rearrangement uses TRBV6-5 and TRBJ1-1; no definite D call. V was shortened by 0 bases and J by 1 base, with 3 bases between the two germline ends. The CDR3 is 13 residues long. Looked up from germline, CDR1 is MNHEY and CDR2 is SVGAGI. For the CDR3, the DNA is TGTGCCAGCAGTTACTCTCAGAACACTGAAGCTTTCTTT. This sequence encodes CASSYSQNTEAFF.

The rearrangement joins TRBV5-1 to TRBJ2-1, with a weak D call TRBD1 (8 bases). The CDR3 sequence is 15 residues long. CDR1 is SGHRS, CDR2 YFSETQ, per germline. Trimming took 4 bases from V and 7 from J, leaving 18 bases between them. Here the CDR3 reads CASSPPDREGNEQFF. For the CDR3, the DNA is TGCGCCAGCAGCCCCCCGGACAGGGAGGGGAATGAGCAGTTCTTC.

This clone was detected once. The CDR3 loop is CSAFRDYEQYF. The CDR3 region has the DNA TGCAGTGCTTTCCGGGACTACGAGCAGTACTTC. The rearrangement links TRBV20-1 to TRBJ2-7; the D gene is possibly TRBD2 (5 bases). Germline V gene sequence: CDR1 DFQATT, CDR2 SNEGSKA (reference sequence). Trimming left V 5 bases short and J 3 bases short, with 8 bases between. CDR3 length: 11 residues.

The chain uses TRBV6-1 and TRBJ2-3; TRBD1 aligns across 8 bases. The CDR3 consists of 16 residues. Germline V gives CDR1 MNHNS, CDR2 SASEGT. Unmatched junction bases numbered 12, after V lost 4 bases and J lost 6 bases. The CDR3 nucleotides read TGTGCCAGCAGTGGGGGACAGGTCTCACCAAGGGATACGCAGTATTTT. Its protein is CASSGGQVSPRDTQYF.